This T cell receptor beta chain derives from a study of cytomegalovirus exposure and HLA in healthy donors. The primer mix had 60 Vbeta and 13 Jbeta primers. Some clones are missing from TCRdb's copy, which holds only in-frame ones; the method was immunoSEQ multiplex PCR. The sample has some 150,000 clones. The V gene end was trimmed by 0 bases and the J gene end by 6 bases; junction bases not matched to a gene: 10. The germline V gene encodes CDR1 SGHDT and CDR2 YYEEEE. The length of the CDR3 is 16 residues. The chain employs TRBV5-6 and TRBJ2-3; 7 nucleotides line up with TRBD2. Sample: PBMCs. The TCR comes from a middle-aged man in good health and CMV-seronegative. The CDR3 loop is CASSLARLADMDTQYF. The CDR3 nucleotides are TGTGCCAGCAGCTTGGCCCGCCTAGCGGACATGGATACGCAGTATTTT.